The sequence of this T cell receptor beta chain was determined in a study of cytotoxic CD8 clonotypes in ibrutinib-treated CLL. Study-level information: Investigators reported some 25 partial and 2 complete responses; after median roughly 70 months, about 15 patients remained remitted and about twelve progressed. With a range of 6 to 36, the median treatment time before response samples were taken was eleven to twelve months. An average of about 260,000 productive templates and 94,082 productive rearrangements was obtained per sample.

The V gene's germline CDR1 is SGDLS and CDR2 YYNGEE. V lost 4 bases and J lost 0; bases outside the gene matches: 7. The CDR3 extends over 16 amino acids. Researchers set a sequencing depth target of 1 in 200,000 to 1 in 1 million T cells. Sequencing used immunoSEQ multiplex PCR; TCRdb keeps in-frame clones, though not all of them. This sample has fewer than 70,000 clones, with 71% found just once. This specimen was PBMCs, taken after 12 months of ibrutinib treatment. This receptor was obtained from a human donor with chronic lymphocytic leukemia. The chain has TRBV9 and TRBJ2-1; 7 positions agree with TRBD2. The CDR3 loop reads CASSSRASGSYNEQFF. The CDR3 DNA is TGTGCCAGCAGCTCCCGAGCTAGCGGCTCCTACAATGAGCAGTTCTTC.